These 23 T cell receptor beta chains were sequenced from one sample in a study of T-cell memory formation after mild COVID-19. TCRdb redid the calling of the 5' RACE reads with MiXCR, one entry per CDR3 protein. Of about 50,000 distinct CDR3 sequences listed, roughly 9% are singletons. Sequenced sample: PBMCs or a T cell subset sorted from them (not recorded which). These receptors came from an adult woman who had mild COVID-19 (a few samples of this study predate the infection). Cell type and time point are not known.

In this sample, this clonotype turned up many times. The chain employs TRBV20-1 and TRBJ2-1; D uncertain. The CDR3 has 14 amino acids. In germline, CDR1 is DFQATT, CDR2 SNEGSKA (reference sequence). Trimming removed 5 bases at V and 7 bases at J, with 18 bases between. CDR3 residues: CSALRQSGWNEQFF. CDR3 DNA: TGCAGTGCTCTAAGACAATCCGGGTGGAATGAGCAGTTCTTC.

This clonotype was observed many times. The rearrangement links TRBV5-5 to TRBJ1-1; possibly TRBD1 for D (6 bases). This CDR3 spans 14 amino acids. The germline CDR1 and CDR2 sequences are SGHKS and YYEKEE (reference sequence). Trimming took off 0 bases at V and 5 bases at J, with 11 bases between the two ends. The CDR3 reads CASSLDWGRTEAFF. CDR3 nucleotide sequence: TGTGCCAGCAGCTTGGACTGGGGGCGGACTGAAGCTTTCTTT. Complete variable domain (other parts from reference TRBV5-5 and TRBJ1-1): DAGVTQSPTHLIKTRGQQVTLRCSPISGHKSVSWYQQVLGQGPQFIFQYYEKEERGRGNFPDRFSARQFPNYSSELNVNALLLGDSALYLCASSLDWGRTEAFFGQGTRLTVV.

The J gene is TRBJ2-1, the V gene TRBV11-3, with 16 bases aligning to TRBD2. Per the germline V gene, CDR1 is SGHNT and CDR2 is YENEEA. The CDR3 is 18 amino acids. The V gene end was trimmed by 5 bases and the J gene end by 6 bases; junction bases not matched to a gene: 10. The CDR3: CASSTSGTSGRALNEQFF. CDR3 bases: TGTGCCAGCAGCACCTCCGGGACTAGCGGGAGGGCCCTCAATGAGCAGTTCTTC.

This clonotype was found a few times. The genes are TRBV11-2 and TRBJ1-4; possibly TRBD1 for D (5 bases). CDR3 size: 15 residues. Trimming removed 1 base at V and 7 bases at J, with 13 bases between. Looked up from germline, CDR1 is SGHAT and CDR2 is FQNNGV. CDR3 nucleotide sequence: TGTGCCAGCAGCTTAGGGGGCCTTGGGAGTGAAAAACTGTTTTTT. It encodes CASSLGGLGSEKLFF.

This clonotype appeared a few times. This rearrangement joins TRBV7-8 to TRBJ1-1; TRBD1 matches 8 bases. V shed 5 bases and J 0 bases; nucleotides not matched to a gene: 5. The CDR3 runs 15 residues. Germline V gene sequence: CDR1 SGHVS, CDR2 FQNEAQ. CDR3 in amino acids: CASSPQTGVNTEAFF. The CDR3 DNA sequence: TGTGCCAGCAGCCCCCAGACAGGGGTGAACACTGAAGCTTTCTTT. Together with reference TRBV7-8 and TRBJ1-1, the CDR3 gives the full variable domain: GAGVSQSPRYKVAKRGQDVALRCDPISGHVSLFWYQQALGQGPEFLTYFQNEAQLDKSGLPSDRFFAERPEGSVSTLKIQRTQQEDSAVYLCASSPQTGVNTEAFFGQGTRLTVV.

The rearrangement uses TRBV7-2 and TRBJ2-5; TRBD1 matches at 10 bases. Germline V lookup: CDR1 SGHTA, CDR2 FQGNSA. The CDR3 sequence is 16 residues long. The V segment lost 5 bases and the J segment 4 bases; nucleotides outside the gene matches: 10. In nucleotides, the CDR3 is TGTGCCAGCAGCGTATCCGGGACAGGGGTAGCAGAGACCCAGTACTTC. It specifies CASSVSGTGVAETQYF.

This clonotype appeared many times. This rearrangement joins TRBV14 to TRBJ2-1; 7 bases match TRBD1. Germline loops: CDR1 SGHDN, CDR2 FVKESK. The CDR3 extends over 16 amino acids. J was trimmed by 9 bases and V by 4 bases; bases with no gene match: 15. CDR3 region: CASSLWTGGSSGEQFF. Here the CDR3 DNA reads TGTGCCAGCAGCCTGTGGACAGGCGGCTCGAGCGGTGAGCAGTTCTTC.

This clonotype was recorded a few times. V usage is TRBV11-2 and J usage is TRBJ2-7, with 8 bases matching TRBD1. The V and J ends lost 2 bases and 7 bases, in that order; junction bases with no gene match: 7. This CDR3 has 14 amino acids. CDR1 is SGHAT, CDR2 FQNNGV, per germline. The CDR3 loop is CASSLNRGTGEQYF. In DNA form, the CDR3 reads TGTGCCAGCAGCTTAAACAGGGGGACGGGAGAGCAGTACTTC.

This clonotype was observed a handful of times. V and J are TRBV6-5 and TRBJ2-1; 10 bases fit TRBD2. This CDR3 has 16 amino acids. Germline V CDR1 and CDR2: MNHEY, SVGAGI. The V and J ends lost 4 bases and 6 bases, in that order; junction bases with no gene match: 9. CDR3: CASSFDLAGVGNEQFF. CDR3 bases: TGTGCCAGCAGTTTCGATCTAGCGGGAGTTGGCAATGAGCAGTTCTTC.

This clonotype was observed at least ten times. The CDR3 nucleotides read TGTGCCAGCAGGAAAACAGTGAACACCGGGGAGCTGTTTTTT. Its protein product is CASRKTVNTGELFF. The V gene is TRBV7-2, the J gene TRBJ2-2; no clear D. The CDR3 loop spans 14 amino acids. V shed 6 bases and J shed 1 base, with 9 bases lying between them. CDR1 and CDR2 (germline): SGHTA, FQGNSA. The whole variable domain, filled in from reference TRBV7-2 and TRBJ2-2, reads GAGVSQSPSNKVTEKGKDVELRCDPISGHTALYWYRQSLGQGLEFLIYFQGNSAPDKSGLPSDRFSAERTGGSVSTLTIQRTQQEDSAVYLCASRKTVNTGELFFGEGSRLTVL.

This clonotype was seen only a few times. This chain links TRBV5-4 with TRBJ1-2; D may be TRBD1 (5 bases). Germline CDR1 is SGHNT and CDR2 is YYREEE (reference sequence). This CDR3 region has 14 residues. V was cut by 4 bases and J by 7 bases, with 17 bases left in between. The CDR3 nucleotides read TGTGCCAGCAGCGACATATCAGTTCAGGGTGGCTACACCTTC. Encoded protein: CASSDISVQGGYTF.

Many counts were recorded for this clonotype. The chain couples TRBV29-1 to TRBJ2-5; D uncertain. Trimming took 6 bases from V and 5 from J, leaving 19 bases between them. The germline V gene has CDR1 SQVTM and CDR2 ANQGSEA. The CDR3 runs to 14 residues. CDR3 DNA: TGCAGCGTCGGTAAGGTCTTGCCAAGGGAGACCCAGTACTTC. As protein: CSVGKVLPRETQYF.

The chain is built from TRBV24-1 and TRBJ2-1, with no clear D. V was clipped by 0 bases and J by 0 bases, with 5 bases between them. This CDR3 is built from 15 residues. Germline V gene data show CDR1 as KGHDR and CDR2 as SFDVKD. CDR3 DNA: TGTGCCACCAGTGATTTGGGGTTCTCCTACAATGAGCAGTTCTTC. Protein product: CATSDLGFSYNEQFF.

This clonotype is termed medium-sized. The genes are TRBV7-3 and TRBJ2-3, with D uncertain. Germline V gene lookup returns CDR1 SGHTA and CDR2 FQGTGA. The CDR3 extends over 15 amino acids. Deletions cut 4 bases from V and 0 bases from J, with 11 bases between. The CDR3 sequence is CASSSLARSTDTQYF. The CDR3 region has the DNA TGTGCCAGCAGCTCATTAGCAAGGAGCACAGATACGCAGTATTTT.

This clonotype was observed a few times. The V call is TRBV6-1, the J call TRBJ1-4, with 8 positions matching TRBD1. The CDR3 length is 14 residues. The germline V gene has CDR1 MNHNS and CDR2 SASEGT. J gave up 8 bases and V 7 bases, and 9 bases lay outside the gene matches. For the CDR3, the DNA is TGTGCCAGCATCGAAGGGCAGGGGGCCGAAAAACTGTTTTTT. It specifies CASIEGQGAEKLFF.

This clonotype turned up a few times. The chain links TRBV28 to TRBJ2-5; 15 nucleotides agree with TRBD2. The V and J ends lost 6 bases and 5 bases, in that order; junction bases with no gene match: 16. The CDR3 contains 19 residues. Per germline, CDR1 MDHEN and CDR2 SYDVKM. The CDR3 region is CASSPEPGLAGGRGETQYF. The CDR3 DNA reads as TGTGCCAGCAGCCCCGAACCGGGACTAGCGGGAGGTCGGGGTGAGACCCAGTACTTC.

The rearrangement links TRBV6-6 to TRBJ1-1; TRBD1 matches 8 bases. Unmatched junction bases numbered 1, after V lost 6 bases and J lost 1 base. The CDR3 totals 13 residues. The germline CDR1 and CDR2 sequences are MNHNY and SVGAGI (reference sequence). The CDR3 sequence is CASSDRGNTEAFF. DNA for the CDR3: TGTGCCAGCAGCGACAGGGGGAACACTGAAGCTTTCTTT.

This clonotype was recorded at least ten times. The chain carries TRBV20-1 and TRBJ2-1; no reliable D call. The V gene lost 5 bases and the J gene lost 6 bases, with 20 bases spanning the gap. There are 15 residues in the CDR3. Per the germline V gene, CDR1 is DFQATT and CDR2 is SNEGSKA (reference sequence). The CDR3 loop is CSAGLGGTKTNEQFF. DNA of the CDR3: TGCAGTGCTGGATTGGGCGGAACCAAGACCAATGAGCAGTTCTTC.

The sample holds a few counts of this clonotype. V usage is TRBV3-1 and J usage is TRBJ2-2; TRBD1 is a possible D gene (5 bases). The CDR3 length is 14 residues. The germline CDR1 and CDR2 sequences are LGHDT and YNNKEL (reference sequence). Trimming removed 0 bases at V and 6 bases at J, with 8 bases between. The CDR3, as DNA: TGTGCCAGCAGCCAAGATCGCAGGGCCGGGGAGCTGTTTTTT. It yields the protein CASSQDRRAGELFF. Complete variable domain (other parts from reference TRBV3-1 and TRBJ2-2): DTAVSQTPKYLVTQMGNDKSIKCEQNLGHDTMYWYKQDSKKFLKIMFSYNNKELIINETVPNRFSPKSPDKAHLNLHINSLELGDSAVYFCASSQDRRAGELFFGEGSRLTVL.

This clonotype was detected only a few times. The V and J genes are TRBV4-1 and TRBJ1-5; D ambiguous. Between the trimmed V and J ends, which lost 1 base and 0 bases, there was a span of 13 bases. The CDR3 covers 17 residues. Germline lookup yields CDR1 MGHRA and CDR2 YSYEKL. CDR3 nucleotide sequence: TGCGCCAGCAGCCAAGGGCCGGGATCAAGTAGCAATCAGCCCCAGCATTTT. This translates into CASSQGPGSSSNQPQHF.

This chain uses TRBV14 with TRBJ1-1; TRBD1 might be the D (5 bases). V was shortened by 0 bases and J by 4 bases, with 12 bases between the two germline ends. The CDR3 is 15 amino acids. Per germline, CDR1 SGHDN and CDR2 FVKESK. The CDR3 loop reads CASSQDLTTVTEAFF. The CDR3 bases are TGTGCCAGCAGCCAAGATCTAACGACAGTCACTGAAGCTTTCTTT. The variable domain in full, completed from reference TRBV14 and TRBJ1-1, reads EAGVTQFPSHSVIEKGQTVTLRCDPISGHDNLYWYRRVMGKEIKFLLHFVKESKQDESGMPNNRFLAERTGGTYSTLKVQPAELEDSGVYFCASSQDLTTVTEAFFGQGTRLTVV.

This clonotype was picked up a small number of times. V and J are TRBV29-1 and TRBJ2-5; TRBD1 matches 8 bases. The CDR3 sequence is 10 residues long. J was trimmed by 11 bases and V by 6 bases; bases with no gene match: 5. Germline CDR1 and CDR2: SQVTM and ANQGSEA. CDR3 protein: CSVGGQEQYF. The CDR3 DNA reads TGCAGCGTCGGGGGACAGGAGCAGTACTTC. The whole variable domain, filled in from reference TRBV29-1 and TRBJ2-5, reads SAVISQKPSRDICQRGTSLTIQCQVDSQVTMMFWYRQQPGQSLTLIATANQGSEATYESGFVIDKFPISRPNLTFSTLTVSNMSPEDSSIYLCSVGGQEQYFGPGTRLLVL.

The rearrangement joins TRBV6-5 to TRBJ1-4; no clear D gene. In germline, CDR1 is MNHEY, CDR2 SVGAGI. The germline V and J ends were trimmed by 5 bases and 9 bases, with 10 bases remaining between them. The CDR3 runs 12 residues. CDR3 region: CASSDLNQKLFF. CDR3 nucleotides: TGTGCCAGCAGTGACCTCAATCAAAAACTGTTTTTT.